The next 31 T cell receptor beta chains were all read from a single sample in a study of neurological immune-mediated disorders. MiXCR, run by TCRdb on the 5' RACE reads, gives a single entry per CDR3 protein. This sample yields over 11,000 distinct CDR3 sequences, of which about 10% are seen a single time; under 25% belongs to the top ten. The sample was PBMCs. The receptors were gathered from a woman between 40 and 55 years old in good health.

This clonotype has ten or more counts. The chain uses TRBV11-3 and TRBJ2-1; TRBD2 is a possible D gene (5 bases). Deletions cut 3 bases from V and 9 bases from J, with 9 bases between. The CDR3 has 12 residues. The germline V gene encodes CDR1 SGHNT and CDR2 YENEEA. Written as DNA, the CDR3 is TGTGCCAGCAGCTTGGACTTCGGTGAGCAGTTCTTC. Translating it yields CASSLDFGEQFF. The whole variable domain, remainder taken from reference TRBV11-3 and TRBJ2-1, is EAGVVQSPRYKIIEKKQPVAFWCNPISGHNTLYWYLQNLGQGPELLIRYENEEAVDDSQLPKDRFSAERLKGVDSTLKIQPAELGDSAVYLCASSLDFGEQFFGPGTRLTVL.

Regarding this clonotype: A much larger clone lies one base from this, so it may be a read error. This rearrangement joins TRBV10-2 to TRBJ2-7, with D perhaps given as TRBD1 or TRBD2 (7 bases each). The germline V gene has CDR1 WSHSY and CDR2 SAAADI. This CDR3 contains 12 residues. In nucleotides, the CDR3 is TGCGCCAGCAGTACAGGGGAGGGCGAGCATTACTTC. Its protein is CASSTGEGEHYF.

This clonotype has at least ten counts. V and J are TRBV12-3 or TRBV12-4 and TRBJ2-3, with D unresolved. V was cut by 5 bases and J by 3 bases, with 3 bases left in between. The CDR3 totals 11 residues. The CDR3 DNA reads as TGTGCCAGCAGTGCAACAGATACGCAGTATTTT. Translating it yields CASSATDTQYF.

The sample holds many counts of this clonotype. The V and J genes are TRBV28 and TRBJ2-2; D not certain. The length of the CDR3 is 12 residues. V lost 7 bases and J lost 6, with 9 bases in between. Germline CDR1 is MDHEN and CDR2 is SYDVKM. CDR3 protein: CASTNSPGELFF. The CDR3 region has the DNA TGTGCCAGCACAAACAGTCCCGGGGAGCTGTTTTTT.

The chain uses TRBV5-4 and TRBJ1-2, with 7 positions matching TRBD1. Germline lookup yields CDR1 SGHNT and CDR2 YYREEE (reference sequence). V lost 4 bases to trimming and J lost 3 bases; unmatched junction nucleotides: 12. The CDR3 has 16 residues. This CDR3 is CASSAGQTGKDYGYTF. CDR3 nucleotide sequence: TGTGCCAGCAGCGCGGGACAGACAGGAAAGGACTATGGCTACACCTTC.

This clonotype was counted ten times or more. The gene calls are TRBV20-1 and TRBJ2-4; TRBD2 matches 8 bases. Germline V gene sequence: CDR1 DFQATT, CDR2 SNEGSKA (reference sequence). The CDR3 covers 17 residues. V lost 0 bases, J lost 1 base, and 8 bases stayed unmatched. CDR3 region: CSARDAAGGGAKNIQYF. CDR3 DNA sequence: TGCAGTGCTAGAGATGCGGCGGGGGGAGGGGCCAAAAACATTCAGTACTTC.

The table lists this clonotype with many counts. This CDR3 is CSVADSVITEAFF. In nucleotides, the CDR3 is TGCAGCGTAGCAGACAGCGTCATCACTGAAGCTTTCTTT. The chain has TRBV29-1 and TRBJ1-1, with D possibly TRBD1 on 5 matching bases. Deletions cut 6 bases from V and 4 bases from J, with 15 bases between. The germline gives CDR1 SQVTM, CDR2 ANQGSEA. This CDR3 has 13 amino acids.

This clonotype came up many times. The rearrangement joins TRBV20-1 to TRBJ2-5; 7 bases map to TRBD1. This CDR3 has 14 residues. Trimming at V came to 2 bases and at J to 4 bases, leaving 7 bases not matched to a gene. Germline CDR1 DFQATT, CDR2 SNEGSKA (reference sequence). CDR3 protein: CSARKDRPPETQYF. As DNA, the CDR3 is TGCAGTGCTAGAAAGGACAGGCCCCCAGAGACCCAGTACTTC.

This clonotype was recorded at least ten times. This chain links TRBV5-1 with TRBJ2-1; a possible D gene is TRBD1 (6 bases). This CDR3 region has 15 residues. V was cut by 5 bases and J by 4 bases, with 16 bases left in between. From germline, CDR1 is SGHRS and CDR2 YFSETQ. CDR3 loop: CASSSGAIEYNEQFF. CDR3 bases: TGCGCCAGCAGTTCAGGGGCCATAGAGTACAATGAGCAGTTCTTC.

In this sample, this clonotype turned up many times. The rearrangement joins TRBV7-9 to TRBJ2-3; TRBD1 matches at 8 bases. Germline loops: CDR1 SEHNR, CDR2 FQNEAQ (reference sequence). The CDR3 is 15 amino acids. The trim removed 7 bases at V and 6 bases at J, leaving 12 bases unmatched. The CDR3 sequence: CASTLIGQGSDTQYF. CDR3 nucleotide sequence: TGTGCCAGCACCCTGATTGGACAGGGTAGTGATACGCAGTATTTT.

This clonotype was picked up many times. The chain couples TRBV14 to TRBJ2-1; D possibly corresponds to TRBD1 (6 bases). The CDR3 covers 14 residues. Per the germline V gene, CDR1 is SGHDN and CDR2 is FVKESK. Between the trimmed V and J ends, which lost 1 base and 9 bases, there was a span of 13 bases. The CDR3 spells CASSQATGSGEQFF. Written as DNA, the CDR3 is TGTGCCAGCAGCCAAGCTACAGGGTCCGGTGAGCAGTTCTTC.

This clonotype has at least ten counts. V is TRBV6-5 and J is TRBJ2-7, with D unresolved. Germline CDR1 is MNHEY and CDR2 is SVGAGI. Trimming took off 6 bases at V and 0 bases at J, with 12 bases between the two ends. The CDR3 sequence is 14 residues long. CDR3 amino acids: CASSLELNSYEQYF. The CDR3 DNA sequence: TGTGCCAGCAGCTTAGAACTAAACTCCTACGAGCAGTACTTC.

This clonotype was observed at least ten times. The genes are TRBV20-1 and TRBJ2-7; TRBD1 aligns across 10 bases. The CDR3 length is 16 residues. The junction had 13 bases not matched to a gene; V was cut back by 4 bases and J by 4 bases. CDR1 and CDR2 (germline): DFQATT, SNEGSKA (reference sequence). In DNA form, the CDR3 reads TGCAGTGCTAATCCCCGGACCGGGACAGGGGAGTACGAGCAGTACTTC. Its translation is CSANPRTGTGEYEQYF.

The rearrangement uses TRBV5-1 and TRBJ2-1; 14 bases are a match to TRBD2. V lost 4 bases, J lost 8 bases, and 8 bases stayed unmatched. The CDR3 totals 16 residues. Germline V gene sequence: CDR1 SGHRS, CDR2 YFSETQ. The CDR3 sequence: CASSTGGLAGADEQFF. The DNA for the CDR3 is TGCGCCAGCAGCACGGGGGGACTAGCGGGAGCCGATGAGCAGTTCTTC.

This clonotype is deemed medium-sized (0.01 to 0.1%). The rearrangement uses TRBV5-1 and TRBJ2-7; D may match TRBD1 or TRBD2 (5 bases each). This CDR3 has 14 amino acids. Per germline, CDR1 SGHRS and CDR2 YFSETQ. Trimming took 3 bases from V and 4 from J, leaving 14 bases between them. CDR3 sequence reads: CASSWGSGLYEQYF. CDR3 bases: TGCGCCAGCAGCTGGGGGTCTGGGTTATACGAGCAGTACTTC. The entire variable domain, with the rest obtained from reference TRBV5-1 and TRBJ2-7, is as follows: KAGVTQTPRYLIKTRGQQVTLSCSPISGHRSVSWYQQTPGQGLQFLFEYFSETQRNKGNFPGRFSGRQFSNSRSEMNVSTLELGDSALYLCASSWGSGLYEQYFGPGTRLTVT.

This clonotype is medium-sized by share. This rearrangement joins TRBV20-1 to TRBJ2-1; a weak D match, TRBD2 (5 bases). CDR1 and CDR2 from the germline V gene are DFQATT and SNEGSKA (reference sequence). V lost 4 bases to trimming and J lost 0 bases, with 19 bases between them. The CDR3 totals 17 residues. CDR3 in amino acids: CSATWGSGSNSYNEQFF. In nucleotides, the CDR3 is TGCAGTGCTACCTGGGGTTCGGGGTCTAACTCCTACAATGAGCAGTTCTTC.

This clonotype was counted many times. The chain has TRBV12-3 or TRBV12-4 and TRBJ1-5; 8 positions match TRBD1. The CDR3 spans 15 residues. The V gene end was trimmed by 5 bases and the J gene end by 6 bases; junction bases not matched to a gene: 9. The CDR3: CASSPYRGFGQPQHF. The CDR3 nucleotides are TGTGCCAGCAGTCCATACAGGGGGTTTGGTCAGCCCCAGCATTTT.

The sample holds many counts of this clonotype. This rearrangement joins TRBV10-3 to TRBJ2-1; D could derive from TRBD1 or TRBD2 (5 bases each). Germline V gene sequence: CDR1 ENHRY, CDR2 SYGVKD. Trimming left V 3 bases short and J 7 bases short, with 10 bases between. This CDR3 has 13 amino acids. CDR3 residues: CAISDLRENEQFF. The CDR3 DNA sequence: TGTGCCATCAGTGACCTCAGGGAGAATGAGCAGTTCTTC.

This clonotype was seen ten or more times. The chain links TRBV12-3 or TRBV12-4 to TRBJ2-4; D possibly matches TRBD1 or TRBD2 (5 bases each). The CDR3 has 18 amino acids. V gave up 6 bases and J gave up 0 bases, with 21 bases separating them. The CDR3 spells CASSPPLGVELAKNIQYF. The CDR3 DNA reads TGTGCCAGCAGCCCTCCCTTGGGGGTGGAGTTAGCCAAAAACATTCAGTACTTC.

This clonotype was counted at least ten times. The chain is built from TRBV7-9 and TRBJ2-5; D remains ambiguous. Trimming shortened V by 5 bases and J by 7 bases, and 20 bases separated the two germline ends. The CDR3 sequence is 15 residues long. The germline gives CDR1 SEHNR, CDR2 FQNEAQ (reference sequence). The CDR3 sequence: CASSPSAVEVGTQYF. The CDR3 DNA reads TGTGCCAGCAGCCCATCTGCAGTGGAAGTGGGGACCCAGTACTTC.

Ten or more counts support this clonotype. Written as DNA, the CDR3 is TGCGCCAGCAGCCAAAGGGATGCCCCGACTAGCGGGAGATTGAATGAGCAGTTCTTC. The encoded protein is CASSQRDAPTSGRLNEQFF. V usage is TRBV4-1 and J usage is TRBJ2-1; 12 bases align to TRBD2. V was clipped by 2 bases and J by 7 bases; unmatched bases: 15. In germline, CDR1 is MGHRA, CDR2 YSYEKL. The CDR3 consists of 19 residues.

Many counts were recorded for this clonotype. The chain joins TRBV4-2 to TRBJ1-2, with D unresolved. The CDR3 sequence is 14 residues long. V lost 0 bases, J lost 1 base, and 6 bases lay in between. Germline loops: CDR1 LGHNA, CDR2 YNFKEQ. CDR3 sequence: CASSQDGDNYGYTF. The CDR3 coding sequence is TGTGCCAGCAGCCAAGATGGAGATAACTATGGCTACACCTTC.

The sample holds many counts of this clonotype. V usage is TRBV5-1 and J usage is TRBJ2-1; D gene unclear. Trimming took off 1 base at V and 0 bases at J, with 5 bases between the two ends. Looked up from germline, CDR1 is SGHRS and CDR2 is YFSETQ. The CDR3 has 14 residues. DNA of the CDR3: TGCGCCAGCAGCTTGCAGAGCTCCTACAATGAGCAGTTCTTC. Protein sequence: CASSLQSSYNEQFF.

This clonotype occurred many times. The CDR3 DNA is TGCGCCAGCAGCTCGACAGGAGGGTACGAGCAGTACTTC. As protein: CASSSTGGYEQYF. V is TRBV5-1 and J is TRBJ2-7; D could derive from TRBD1 or TRBD2 (6 bases each). V lost 3 bases and J lost 4, with 11 bases in between. Germline V gives CDR1 SGHRS, CDR2 YFSETQ. The CDR3 has 13 residues.

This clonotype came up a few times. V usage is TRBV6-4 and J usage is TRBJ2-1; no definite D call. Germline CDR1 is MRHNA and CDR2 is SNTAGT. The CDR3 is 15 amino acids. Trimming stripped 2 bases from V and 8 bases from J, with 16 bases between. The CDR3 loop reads CASSDGSMSVDEQFF. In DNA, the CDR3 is TGTGCCAGCAGTGACGGCTCCATGTCCGTTGATGAGCAGTTCTTC.

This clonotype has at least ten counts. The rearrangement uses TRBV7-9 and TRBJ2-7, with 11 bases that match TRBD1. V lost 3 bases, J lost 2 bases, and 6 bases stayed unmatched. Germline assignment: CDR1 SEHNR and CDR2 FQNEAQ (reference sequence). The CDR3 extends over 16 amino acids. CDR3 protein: CASSFNRGQGAYEQYF. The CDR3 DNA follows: TGTGCCAGCAGCTTTAACCGGGGACAGGGGGCCTACGAGCAGTACTTC.

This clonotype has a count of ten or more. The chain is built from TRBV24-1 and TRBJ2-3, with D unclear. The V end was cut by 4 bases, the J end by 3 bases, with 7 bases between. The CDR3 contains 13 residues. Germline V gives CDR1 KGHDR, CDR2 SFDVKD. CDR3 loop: CATSEAATDTQYF. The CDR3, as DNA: TGTGCCACCAGTGAGGCGGCAACAGATACGCAGTATTTT.

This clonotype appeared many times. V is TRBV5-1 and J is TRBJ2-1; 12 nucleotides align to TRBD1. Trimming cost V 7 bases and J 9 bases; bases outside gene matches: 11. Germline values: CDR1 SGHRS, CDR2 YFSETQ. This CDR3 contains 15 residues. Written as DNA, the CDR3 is TGCGCCAGCGCCCGGGACAGGGGGCCACTCGGTGAGCAGTTCTTC. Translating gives CASARDRGPLGEQFF.

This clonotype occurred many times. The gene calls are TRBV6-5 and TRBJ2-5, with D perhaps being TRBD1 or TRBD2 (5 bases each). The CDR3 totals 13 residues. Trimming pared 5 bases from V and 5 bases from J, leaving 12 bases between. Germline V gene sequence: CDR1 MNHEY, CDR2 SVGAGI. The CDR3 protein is CASSPSGTETQYF. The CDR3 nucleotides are TGTGCCAGCAGTCCTTCGGGGACGGAGACCCAGTACTTC.

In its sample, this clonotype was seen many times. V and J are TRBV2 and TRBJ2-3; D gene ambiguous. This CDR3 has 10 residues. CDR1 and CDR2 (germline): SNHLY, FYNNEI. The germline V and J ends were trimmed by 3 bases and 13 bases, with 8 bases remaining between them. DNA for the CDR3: TGTGCCAGCAGTGACAGTGGGGAGTATTTT. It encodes CASSDSGEYF.

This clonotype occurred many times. The CDR3 loop reads CASSVKGFDEQFF. CDR3 nucleotide sequence: TGTGCCAGCAGCGTGAAGGGTTTCGATGAGCAGTTCTTC. V and J are TRBV9 and TRBJ2-1, with D unresolved. Germline V gene sequence: CDR1 SGDLS, CDR2 YYNGEE. Trimming took off 2 bases at V and 8 bases at J, with 11 bases between the two ends. The CDR3 has 13 residues.